This TCR beta chain is from a study of blood T cell repertoires in COVID-19. Study as a whole: From the United States, Italy and Spain came samples of acute and convalescent COVID-19. In each case, the material was cDNA or gDNA derived from T cells, B-cell-depleted T cells, or PBMCs.

As processed by the authors: From reference gene primer amplification, estimates of nucleated cell counts were derived. Generated by immunoSEQ multiplex PCR, the TCRdb table keeps only in-frame clones and is missing some. The V and J calls and clone size were taken over from that table, and D and trimming were inferred from the DNA. Among about 260,000 clones listed, 70% to 85% were seen once. The V gene lost 0 bases and the J gene lost 4 bases, with 11 bases spanning the gap. Germline loops: CDR1 SGHRS, CDR2 YFSETQ. This CDR3 is built from 15 residues. The receptor was isolated from a woman of 80 years or more with acute or convalescent COVID-19. The material sequenced was peripheral blood. The gene calls are TRBV5-1 and TRBJ2-1; tentative D call: TRBD2 (5 bases). In DNA form, the CDR3 reads TGCGCCAGCAGCTTGGGAGGGCGTTCGTACAATGAGCAGTTCTTC. Its protein product is CASSLGGRSYNEQFF.